Included here is one T cell receptor beta chain sequence, with context. This CDR3 has 15 amino acids. CDR1 and CDR2 from the germline V gene are SGHTA and FQGNSA. The ends were cut back, 0 bases at V and 4 bases at J, with 10 bases in the middle. The record originates from a study of shared T cell receptors in the human thymus. Profiled with immunoSEQ multiplex PCR; TCRdb holds only in-frame clones, not every one. The sample records 700,000 or so clones, 80% to 90% being singletons. The data also belong to a second study, concerning human thymus T cells. That study adds: Related research described strongly overlapping thymic repertoires in unrelated people.

The V and J genes are TRBV7-2 and TRBJ1-5, with a tentative D call TRBD1 (5 bases). The specimen was thymocytes. The TCR sequence derives from a girl in the first two years of life with a congenital heart defect. Written as DNA, the CDR3 is TGTGCCAGCAGCTTAGCGCGCGGGGCAAATCAGCCCCAGCATTTT. This translates into CASSLARGANQPQHF.